The sequence of this T cell receptor beta chain was determined in a study of OX40 agonist ivuxolimab in advanced cancers. Germline V CDR1 and CDR2: SGHNT, YYREEE (reference sequence). CDR3 length: 15 amino acids. V lost 4 bases and J lost 7; bases outside the gene matches: 9. Assay used: immunoSEQ multiplex PCR; TCRdb lists only in-frame clones, some missing. The repertoire holds about 82,000 clones, with more than 70% as singletons. The source was CD4+ or CD8+ T cells sorted from blood, collected in a trial of the OX40 agonist ivuxolimab. This rearrangement joins TRBV5-4 to TRBJ2-2, with 8 bases lining up with TRBD1. The source is an adult with an advanced solid tumor such as melanoma, head and neck, liver or kidney cancer. DNA for the CDR3: TGTGCCAGCAGCACGATCCAGGGGGCCGGCGGGGAGCTGTTTTTT. Translating gives CASSTIQGAGGELFF.